This TCR beta chain was identified in a study of blood T cell repertoires in COVID-19. Study at large: Researchers got acute and convalescent COVID-19 samples from the United States, Italy and Spain.

Trimming at V came to 6 bases and at J to 5 bases, leaving 11 bases not matched to a gene. Germline-derived CDR1 and CDR2 are SNHLY and FYNNEI. This CDR3 is built from 16 residues. Source study methods: Estimation of nucleated cell counts relied on the amplification of reference gene primers. The repertoire was sequenced with immunoSEQ multiplex PCR; TCRdb's copy has only in-frame clones and lacks some. The V and J calls and clone size were taken over from that table, and D and trimming were inferred from the DNA. The repertoire includes 390,000 or so clones, 75% to 90% of them detected once, and 1% sits in the top ten. All enrollees were roughly 18 to 90 years old and from 25 or so US areas. Two negative PCRs, clearance, or symptom resolution characterized the recovered Cohort 3 donors.

The clonotype comes from a man aged 18 to 29 who had recovered from COVID-19. Sequencing used PBMCs or T cells enriched from blood (not recorded which). V gene TRBV2 combines with J gene TRBJ2-3; 10 bases match TRBD2. The CDR3 region is CASRDAAGGVGDTQYF. CDR3 coding DNA: TGTGCCAGCAGAGACGCAGCGGGGGGGGTTGGAGATACGCAGTATTTT.